This T cell receptor (beta chain) was recorded in a study of blood T cell repertoires in COVID-19. TCRdb's copy holds only in-frame clones and misses some; the assay was immunoSEQ multiplex PCR. The table has roughly 230,000 clones, around nine tenths seen once; the top ten hold less than 4%. V was cut by 4 bases and J by 1 base, with 13 bases left in between. The CDR3 is made up of 16 amino acids. CDR1 and CDR2 from the germline V gene are SNHLY and FYNNEI. The specimen sequenced was PBMCs or T cells enriched from blood (not recorded which). The TCR comes from a woman in her twenties or thirties with acute COVID-19. The chain carries TRBV2 and TRBJ2-2; tentative D call: TRBD1 (5 bases). The CDR3 DNA reads TGTGCCAGCAGTGGGGGCAGGGCAGGGAACACCGGGGAGCTGTTTTTT. This gives the protein CASSGGRAGNTGELFF.